This entry describes one T cell receptor beta chain. In this sample, this clonotype turned up many times. The antigen it recognizes is unknown. Base-call qualities are not available, and no considerably larger clone is one nucleotide away. Without any cell sorting, total RNA and DNA were co-extracted from about 20-30 mg of bulk tissue using the AllPrep DNA/RNA mini kit. Roughly five patients with histopathologically diagnosed primary liver carcinoma underwent surgical resection in China between November 2015 and March 2016. Chronic HBV infection was present in the patients, and the patients were treatment-naive at sampling. Fresh tumor and adjacent tissue pieces were bisected; one half was stored in RNAlater at -80°C, the other sent for histology. Via the germline V gene (reference sequence), CDR1 is GTSNPN and CDR2 SVGIG. Cut back by 2 bases and 6 bases, the V and J ends lie 8 bases apart. The CDR3 goes from the cysteine to the phenylalanine over 12 residues. Solely the CDR3 DNA is kept, with 36 bases framed from the first base.

The data originate from a study of tumor-infiltrating lymphocytes in primary liver carcinoma (dated by TCRdb to about 2017). In the study overall: The five patients, three men and two women aged 30 to 69 years, had hepatocellular carcinoma (four) or combined HCC and intrahepatic cholangiocarcinoma (one). Across five regions of each liver tumor, along with adjacent normal tissue and blood, the study brought together TCRbeta repertoire sequencing, expression microarrays and whole-exome sequencing. Technical replicate repertoires showed high reproducibility, with mean shared-clone rates about 0.86 and correlation coefficients above 0.95. Tumors of the five patients were stage T1-T3 N0M0 with maximum diameters of 4.2 to 10 cm. Samples yielded roughly 3.5 to 8 million productive TCRbeta reads; read depth did not differ significantly between tissue types. TCRbeta repertoire sequencing covered roughly 35 specimens from 5 patients: roughly 25 tumor regions, 5 adjacent noncancerous liver tissues and 5 peripheral blood samples. What the research found in general, with its limitations: Repertoire overlap was higher between tumor regions (mean roughly 35%) than tumor-adjacent (around 17%) or tumor-blood (approximately 14%) pairs, consistent with antigen-driven expansion. Because the samples were bulk and unsorted, CD4+ and CD8+ T cell repertoires could not be compared. Only 4 or 5 patients were included in the study, and the authors note that the findings should be validated in a larger study. Only the TCR beta chain was sequenced, which likely underestimates true repertoire diversity because unpaired alpha chains were not captured. The top 250 clones made up a significantly larger repertoire fraction in tumors than in blood (p = 0.039).

A constant-region primer and ProtoScript II reverse transcriptase were used to reverse-transcribe TCRbeta-specific cDNA from around 480 ng total RNA. Construction of the TCRbeta libraries relied on three nested rounds of multiplex PCR, following a slightly modified ARM-PCR procedure. The first two PCR rounds used multiplex TRBV1-TRBV30 forward primers with a Cbeta reverse primer, each for 10 to 11 cycles. Sample barcodes and Illumina adapters were added in a final 25-cycle PCR with Deep VentR polymerase. Before sequencing, amplicons of 200-500 bp were gel-purified using a QIAquick gel extraction kit. An Illumina HiSeq 2500 was used to sequence the TCRbeta amplicons with 250-bp paired-end reads. As for how the authors treated the data: Trimmomatic v0.33 was used to quality-trim the reads, and FLASH v1.2.11 was used to merge paired reads so that full CDR3 sequences could be recovered. V, D and J germline segments were assigned to the rearranged TCRbeta sequences by MiGEC v1.2.1b. Clonotype statistics and Shannon-Wiener diversity indices were computed with VDJtools v1.0.0. To cut down on sampling bias, every analysis after diversity analysis relied on just the 250 most abundant clonotypes from each sample. TCRdb ran its own pipeline on the public reads, namely fastp trimming at Q25 and MiXCR clone calling, and kept in-frame beta chains. Every CDR3 protein is listed once, alongside the most common genes and DNA of its rows. TCRdb, rather than the study authors, made the V and J calls. The sample table records approximately 92,000 distinct CDR3 sequences; less than 70% of these occur just once. The ten largest clones add up to about 27% of the sample.

The chain is assembled from TRBV30 and TRBJ2-1; no D gene can be assigned with confidence. The TCR sequence derives from a man in his forties with primary liver carcinoma and hepatitis B virus infection. Sequences were obtained from tumor-adjacent normal liver tissue. The CDR3 loop reads CAWSTPLNEQFF. In nucleotides, the sequence is TGTGCCTGGAGTACGCCCCTCAATGAGCAGTTCTTC.